Each of the 15 T cell receptor beta chains below was sequenced from the same sample in a study of T cell responses to AZD1222 COVID-19 vaccine. The table came from immunoSEQ multiplex PCR; TCRdb's copy has only in-frame clones and leaves some out. The data contain about 160,000 clones, around 90% of them singletons. The sequencing here drew on peripheral blood, taken 28 days after the second AZD1222 dose. The receptors here all came from an adult who received the AZD1222 COVID-19 vaccine.

This clone was detected only once. The chain couples TRBV18 to TRBJ2-3; no clear D gene. Germline V gene data show CDR1 as KGHSH and CDR2 as LQKENI. V gave up 1 base and J gave up 0 bases, with 8 bases separating them. This CDR3 spans 15 amino acids. In nucleotides, the CDR3 is TGTGCCAGCTCACCACGGCAGGCGAGCACAGATACGCAGTATTTT. This codes for CASSPRQASTDTQYF.

The chain links TRBV7-2 to TRBJ1-4; D gene unclear. Germline CDR1 reads SGHTA; CDR2 reads FQGNSA. Trimming removed 2 bases from V and 13 bases from J, with 11 bases in between. The CDR3 is 12 residues long. CDR3 DNA sequence: TGTGCCAGCAGCTTACTCGAACAAGGACTGTTTTTT. Residues: CASSLLEQGLFF.

The chain combines TRBV19 with TRBJ2-6; the match to TRBD2 covers 10 bases. CDR1 is LNHDA and CDR2 is SQIVND in the germline V gene (reference sequence). V lost 4 bases and J lost 2; bases outside the gene matches: 14. The CDR3 runs 20 residues. CDR3 residues: CASSTGALTSGHPGANVLTF. The CDR3, as DNA: TGTGCCAGTAGTACGGGGGCCTTGACTAGCGGGCATCCTGGGGCCAACGTCCTGACTTTC.

This clone was seen more than once but under ten times. CDR3 protein: CASTKGPYYEQYF. CDR3 bases: TGTGCCAGCACCAAAGGGCCTTACTACGAGCAGTACTTC. This chain joins TRBV6-5 and TRBJ2-7; D gene unclear. There are 13 residues in the CDR3. V shed 7 bases and J shed 3 bases, with 13 bases lying between them. Per the germline V gene, CDR1 is MNHEY and CDR2 is SVGAGI.

This sequence joins TRBV18 and TRBJ2-7; 7 nucleotides align to TRBD1. J was trimmed by 4 bases and V by 0 bases; bases with no gene match: 6. Germline loops: CDR1 KGHSH, CDR2 LQKENI. The CDR3 contains 15 residues. The CDR3 reads CASSPPGQGEYEQYF. The CDR3 DNA is TGTGCCAGCTCACCACCTGGGCAGGGGGAGTACGAGCAGTACTTC. The full variable domain, with the rest looked up from reference TRBV18 and TRBJ2-7, is NAGVMQNPRHLVRRRGQEARLRCSPMKGHSHVYWYRQLPEEGLKFMVYLQKENIIDESGMPKERFSAEFPKEGPSILRIQQVVRGDSAAYFCASSPPGQGEYEQYFGPGTRLTVT.

The V call is TRBV24-1, the J call TRBJ2-5; D may be TRBD2 (7 bases). V gave up 5 bases and J gave up 5 bases, with 14 bases separating them. Germline assignment: CDR1 KGHDR and CDR2 SFDVKD. The CDR3 length is 14 residues. The CDR3 bases are TGTGCCACCAGTGTGGCGGGGGCGTTGGAGACCCAGTACTTC. Translating gives CATSVAGALETQYF.

The chain combines TRBV5-1 with TRBJ2-1; D might be TRBD2 (6 bases). Trimming shortened V by 0 bases and J by 10 bases, and 11 bases separated the two germline ends. Germline-derived CDR1 and CDR2 are SGHRS and YFSETQ. The CDR3 is made up of 13 amino acids. CDR3 DNA: TGCGCCAGCAGCTTGGCGATCGGAGGGGAGCAGTTCTTC. It encodes CASSLAIGGEQFF.

J is TRBJ1-1 and V is TRBV4-2; D is unresolved. The germline CDR1 and CDR2 sequences are LGHNA and YNFKEQ. This CDR3 spans 13 amino acids. With 4 bases removed from V and 5 bases from J, the gap between germline ends came to 11 bases. The DNA for the CDR3 is TGTGCCAGCAGCCGTGAGAAAGCAACTGAAGCTTTCTTT. It yields the protein CASSREKATEAFF.

This chain uses TRBV3-1 (or the pseudogene TRBV3-2) with TRBJ1-2; weak D call: TRBD1 (6 bases). The CDR3 spans 16 residues. Germline CDR1 is LGHDT and CDR2 is YNNKEL (reference sequence). Trimming took 1 base from V and 3 from J, leaving 15 bases between them. The CDR3 DNA reads TGTGCCAGCAGCCAAGGATCCCGGCCAGGGGACTATGGCTACACCTTC. This codes for CASSQGSRPGDYGYTF.

The chain has TRBV6-5 and TRBJ1-4, with 7 positions matching TRBD1. CDR1 is MNHEY and CDR2 is SVGAGI in the germline V gene. V lost 3 bases to trimming and J lost 4 bases; unmatched junction nucleotides: 5. The CDR3 length is 15 residues. CDR3 sequence (DNA): TGTGCCAGCAGTTATGGGGACAGAGATAATGAAAAACTGTTTTTT. Encoded protein: CASSYGDRDNEKLFF.

The chain uses TRBV3-1 (or the pseudogene TRBV3-2) and TRBJ2-7; D is ambiguous. V was pared by 3 bases and J by 3 bases, with 6 bases between. The CDR3 consists of 12 residues. CDR1 is LGHDT and CDR2 is YNNKEL in the germline V gene (reference sequence). The DNA for the CDR3 is TGTGCCAGCAGCCAGGTAAGCTACGAGCAGTACTTC. Translated: CASSQVSYEQYF.

CDR3 DNA: TGTGCCAGCAGCCCGTTGACTAGCGGGAGCTACGAGCAGTACTTC. Protein product: CASSPLTSGSYEQYF. The chain uses TRBV13 and TRBJ2-7; 12 bases are shared with TRBD2. The CDR3 extends over 15 amino acids. Germline CDR1 and CDR2: PRHDT and FYEKMQ (reference sequence). V was clipped by 5 bases and J by 3 bases; unmatched bases: 5.

V and J are TRBV7-2 and TRBJ1-1; tentative D call: TRBD1 (5 bases). Germline V gene lookup returns CDR1 SGHTA and CDR2 FQGNSA. Trimming pared 1 base from V and 0 bases from J, leaving 9 bases between. This CDR3 region has 15 residues. The CDR3 sequence: CASSLGWGMNTEAFF. CDR3 DNA: TGTGCCAGCAGCTTAGGGTGGGGGATGAACACTGAAGCTTTCTTT.

In its sample, this clone was seen once. Other DNA sequences of this sample code for an identical CDR3. This chain uses TRBV18 with TRBJ2-5; D is undetermined. V lost 3 bases, J lost 3 bases, and 2 bases lay in between. The CDR3 consists of 11 residues. Germline values: CDR1 KGHSH, CDR2 LQKENI. This CDR3 is CASSPEETQYF. The CDR3 DNA reads as TGTGCCAGCTCACCTGAAGAGACCCAGTACTTC.

The chain recombines TRBV5-1 with TRBJ2-7; D call uncertain. Trimming cost V 3 bases and J 1 base, with 17 bases left between them. This CDR3 has 16 residues. CDR1 SGHRS and CDR2 YFSETQ come from the germline V gene. This chain's CDR3 is CASSWNPVIISYEQYF. CDR3 DNA: TGCGCCAGCAGCTGGAACCCCGTGATCATTTCCTACGAGCAGTACTTC. Combining the CDR3 with reference TRBV5-1 and TRBJ2-7 gives the whole variable domain KAGVTQTPRYLIKTRGQQVTLSCSPISGHRSVSWYQQTPGQGLQFLFEYFSETQRNKGNFPGRFSGRQFSNSRSEMNVSTLELGDSALYLCASSWNPVIISYEQYFGPGTRLTVT.